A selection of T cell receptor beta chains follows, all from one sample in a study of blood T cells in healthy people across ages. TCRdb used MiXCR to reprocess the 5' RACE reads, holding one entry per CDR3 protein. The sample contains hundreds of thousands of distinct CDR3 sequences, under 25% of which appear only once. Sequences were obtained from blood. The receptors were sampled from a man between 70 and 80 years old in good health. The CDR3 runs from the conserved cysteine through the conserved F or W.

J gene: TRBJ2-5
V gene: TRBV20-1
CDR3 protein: CSARQKEIQYF

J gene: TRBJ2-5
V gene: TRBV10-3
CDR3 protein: CAISPRGQETQYF

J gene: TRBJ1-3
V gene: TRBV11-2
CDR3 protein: CASSLSGFSGNTIYF

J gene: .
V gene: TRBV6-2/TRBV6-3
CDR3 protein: CASSWRGNYEQYF

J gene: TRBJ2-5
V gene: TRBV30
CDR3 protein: CAWSLGNYQETQYF

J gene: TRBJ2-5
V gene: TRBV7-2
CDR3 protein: CVSSLGGRADETQYF

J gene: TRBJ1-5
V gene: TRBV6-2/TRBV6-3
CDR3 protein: CASSYGRQGSQPQHF

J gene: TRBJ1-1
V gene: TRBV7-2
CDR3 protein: CASSSGQQNTEAFF

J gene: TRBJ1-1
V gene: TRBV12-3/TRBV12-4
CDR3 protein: CASSLEGTVNTEAFF

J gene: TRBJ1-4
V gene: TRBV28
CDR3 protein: CASSFGRPIVFF

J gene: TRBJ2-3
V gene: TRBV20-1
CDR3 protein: CSAAMLGPTDTQYF

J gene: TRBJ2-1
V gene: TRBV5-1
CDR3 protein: CASMREGSSYNEQFF

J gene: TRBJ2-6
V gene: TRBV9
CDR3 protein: CASSDDRETSGANVLTF

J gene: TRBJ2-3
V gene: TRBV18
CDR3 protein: CASSPPGGTQDTQYF

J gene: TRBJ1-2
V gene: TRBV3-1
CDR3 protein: CASSQRVGQGAWGKDYGYTF

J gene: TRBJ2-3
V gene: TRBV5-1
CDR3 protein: CASRRKTGDGADTQYF

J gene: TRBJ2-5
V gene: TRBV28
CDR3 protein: CASSSDRGVVRAQYF